This entry is about one T cell receptor (beta chain). The antigen remains unidentified. Using immunoSEQ multiplex PCR, the repertoire was profiled, and TCRdb retains in-frame clones only, with some absent. The table has 25,000 or so clones, 85% to 95% seen once; the top ten hold approximately 2%. These data belong to a study of graft-versus-host responses after intestinal transplantation. For the study at large: Those transplanted obtained multivisceral, liver-intestinal, or isolated intestinal grafts. Uniformly, recipients were administered anti-thymocyte globulin induction with subsequent tacrolimus and steroids for two to three years. Study results and limitations: The presence of high graft-versus-host to host-versus-graft clonal ratios in allografts characterized patients with graft-donor T cell macrochimerism.

The source is a human patient who received an intestinal transplant, so some T cells may come from the graft donor. This sample comprised PBMCs, obtained roughly 41 days after intestinal transplant.

The CDR3 is CASSYSGGDYNSPLHF. The CDR3 DNA is TGTGCCAGCAGTTACTCGGGCGGGGATTATAATTCACCCCTCCACTTT. The rearrangement links TRBV6-5 to TRBJ1-6; D not certain. Trimming cost V 0 bases and J 4 bases, with 10 bases left between them. The CDR3 is made up of 16 amino acids. Per the germline V gene, CDR1 is MNHEY and CDR2 is SVGAGI.